These 20 T cell receptor beta chains originate from one sample sequenced in a study of identical twins (dated by TCRdb to the mid-2010s). Library creation used 5' RACE. Instrument used: Illumina HiSeq 2000. TCRdb's own reprocessing of the public reads used fastp at Q25 and MiXCR and kept productive beta chains. Rows are unified per CDR3 protein, each entry keeping the most common DNA and genes. This sample gives 550,000 to 700,000 distinct CDR3 sequences in total; approximately 9.6% of them show up just once. Jointly, the top ten make up 2.5% to 3.5% of the sample. A further study also used this sample, focusing on yellow fever vaccine responses in identical twins.

Sequencing was done on a sample of PBMCs. The receptor set was obtained from a woman aged 18 to 35 in good health.

The chain has TRBV5-6 and TRBJ1-2; TRBD1 matches at 10 bases. Trimming removed 4 bases from V and 10 bases from J; junction bases left unmatched: 19. Germline V CDR1 and CDR2: SGHDT, YYEEEE. The length of the CDR3 is 17 residues. CDR3 DNA sequence: TGTGCCAGCAGCCCGCTGGGACAGGGGTTTTTGATGGTATCCTACACCTTC. Translating gives CASSPLGQGFLMVSYTF.

V usage is TRBV11-2 and J usage is TRBJ2-4; D may be TRBD2 (6 bases). The V and J ends lost 2 bases and 0 bases respectively, with 26 bases between them. The CDR3 totals 21 residues. Germline lookup yields CDR1 SGHAT and CDR2 FQNNGV. The CDR3 nucleotides are TGTGCCAGCAGCTTAAATCTGGGGGGTGCGGGCCTCCTACTAGCCAAAAACATTCAGTACTTC. It codes for CASSLNLGGAGLLLAKNIQYF.

This rearrangement joins TRBV27 to TRBJ2-2; 8 bases agree with TRBD1. This CDR3 has 16 residues. V lost 2 bases and J lost 8; bases outside the gene matches: 10. The germline CDR1 and CDR2 sequences are MNHEY and SMNVEV (reference sequence). CDR3 sequence: CASSLNPDRALGELFF. The DNA of the CDR3 is TGTGCCAGCAGTTTAAACCCGGACAGGGCATTAGGGGAGCTGTTTTTT.

This clonotype has at least ten counts. The chain links TRBV6-5 to TRBJ2-1; 9 bases align to TRBD2. The CDR3 is 15 amino acids. V shed 1 base, J shed 6 bases, and the junction held 4 bases outside the gene matches. Germline V lookup: CDR1 MNHEY, CDR2 SVGAGI. As DNA, the CDR3 is TGTGCCAGCAGTTACTTCCGCGGGAGGGCCAATGAGCAGTTCTTC. Its translation: CASSYFRGRANEQFF.

This clonotype was observed a handful of times. The chain has TRBV4-3 and TRBJ2-7; 11 nucleotides agree with TRBD2. This CDR3 contains 15 residues. Germline-derived CDR1 and CDR2 are LGHNA and YSLEER. V was pared by 2 bases and J by 2 bases, with 2 bases of the junction left unmatched. In DNA form, the CDR3 reads TGCGCCAGCAGCCAAATAGCGGGAGGGGCCTACGAGCAGTACTTC. This encodes CASSQIAGGAYEQYF.

A few counts support this clonotype. The V gene is TRBV6-2 or TRBV6-3, the J gene TRBJ1-1; D is undetermined. The CDR3 extends over 10 amino acids. The germline gives CDR1 MNHEY, CDR2 SVGEGT. The ends were cut back, 10 bases at V and 4 bases at J, with 7 bases in the middle. CDR3 sequence (DNA): TGTGCCACCGGGGTCACTGAAGCTTTCTTT. Protein product: CATGVTEAFF.

The genes are TRBV12-3 or TRBV12-4 and TRBJ2-3; the D is unclear. V was clipped by 6 bases and J by 7 bases, with 17 bases between them. This CDR3 comprises 14 residues. The CDR3 sequence: CASSPDGALNTQYF. CDR3 sequence (DNA): TGTGCCAGCAGCCCGGACGGAGCTTTGAATACGCAGTATTTT.

V usage is TRBV12-3 or TRBV12-4 and J usage is TRBJ2-3; TRBD2 aligns across 7 bases. The length of the CDR3 is 17 residues. V was pared by 3 bases and J by 5 bases, with 14 bases of the junction left unmatched. DNA for the CDR3: TGTGCCAGCAGTTTCGGGAGGCAGGGCCCGTGGATAGATACGCAGTATTTT. Translating it yields CASSFGRQGPWIDTQYF.

The chain uses TRBV7-9 and TRBJ2-7; D is possibly TRBD1 (6 bases). The CDR3 runs 14 residues. CDR1 and CDR2 from the germline V gene are SEHNR and FQNEAQ (reference sequence). The ends were cut back, 5 bases at V and 4 bases at J, with 15 bases in the middle. As DNA, the CDR3 is TGTGCCAGCAGCGCCCCCGGGACACCTTACGAGCAGTACTTC. Protein product: CASSAPGTPYEQYF.

In its sample, this clonotype was seen many times. The V and J genes are TRBV27 and TRBJ1-2, with TRBD1 as a possible D gene (6 bases). The CDR3 is made up of 14 amino acids. V lost 6 bases, J lost 3 bases, and 14 bases lay in between. The germline V gene encodes CDR1 MNHEY and CDR2 SMNVEV (reference sequence). CDR3 DNA: TGTGCCAGCAGGCGACAGGTGTGGGACTATGGCTACACCTTC. It is translated as CASRRQVWDYGYTF.

This clonotype appeared many times. The J gene is TRBJ2-6, the V gene TRBV12-3 or TRBV12-4; a weak D match, TRBD1 (5 bases). There are 15 residues in the CDR3. Deletions cut 5 bases from V and 3 bases from J, with 11 bases between. CDR3 bases: TGTGCCAGCAGTCCTCAGGGTGGTGGGGCCAACGTCCTGACTTTC. This encodes CASSPQGGGANVLTF.

This clonotype was recorded at least ten times. The chain links TRBV6-2 or TRBV6-3 to TRBJ1-5, with unresolved D. From germline, CDR1 is MNHEY and CDR2 SVGEGT. Between the trimmed V and J ends, which lost 7 bases and 3 bases, there was a span of 7 bases. The CDR3 loop spans 12 amino acids. CDR3 protein: CASNQPNQPQHF. DNA for the CDR3: TGTGCCAGCAACCAACCCAATCAGCCCCAGCATTTT.

This chain links TRBV6-1 with TRBJ2-7, with TRBD1 matching 8 bases. With V trimmed by 6 bases and J by 4 bases, 5 bases remained unmatched. This CDR3 is 13 amino acids long. Germline values: CDR1 MNHNS, CDR2 SASEGT. CDR3 sequence reads: CASRPQGAYEQYF. CDR3 nucleotide sequence: TGTGCCAGCAGACCTCAGGGGGCGTACGAGCAGTACTTC.

The gene calls are TRBV27 and TRBJ2-1; 12 bases fit TRBD2. The germline CDR1 and CDR2 sequences are MNHEY and SMNVEV (reference sequence). V was clipped by 6 bases and J by 0 bases; unmatched bases: 12. The CDR3 contains 19 residues. The CDR3, as DNA: TGTGCCAGCAGCCACCAGGGGACTAGCGGGCCTAGCTCCTACAATGAGCAGTTCTTC. Protein product: CASSHQGTSGPSSYNEQFF.

This clonotype was found many times. The gene calls are TRBV18 and TRBJ2-1; D may match TRBD1 or TRBD2 (5 bases each). The CDR3 runs 14 residues. Germline V gene sequence: CDR1 KGHSH, CDR2 LQKENI. The V end was cut by 3 bases, the J end by 3 bases, with 9 bases between. CDR3 sequence reads: CASSPGVGYNEQFF. As DNA, the CDR3 is TGTGCCAGCTCACCGGGGGTAGGCTACAATGAGCAGTTCTTC.

The V gene is TRBV20-1, the J gene TRBJ2-5, with 10 bases lining up with TRBD2. Losses at the gene ends were 4 bases for V and 1 base for J; bases not matched to a gene: 9. The length of the CDR3 is 16 residues. Looked up from germline, CDR1 is DFQATT and CDR2 is SNEGSKA (reference sequence). CDR3: CSATPVTSGPQETQYF. As DNA, the CDR3 is TGCAGTGCTACGCCTGTGACTAGCGGGCCCCAAGAGACCCAGTACTTC.

This clonotype has only a few counts. The V call is TRBV11-2, the J call TRBJ2-5; D is undetermined. V gave up 5 bases and J gave up 7 bases, with 14 bases separating them. This CDR3 spans 13 amino acids. Germline CDR1 SGHAT, CDR2 FQNNGV. The CDR3 DNA follows: TGTGCCAGCAGCCCGACCCTACCCGGGACCCAGTACTTC. Encoded protein: CASSPTLPGTQYF.

This clonotype was seen ten or more times. The chain uses TRBV7-9 and TRBJ1-5; 7 positions agree with TRBD1. The CDR3 is 16 residues long. After removal of 5 bases from V and 2 bases from J, the junction contained 9 bases not matched to a gene. Germline-derived CDR1 and CDR2 are SEHNR and FQNEAQ (reference sequence). The CDR3 protein is CASSPGQDGRNQPQHF. The CDR3 DNA reads as TGTGCCAGCAGCCCAGGACAGGACGGGCGCAATCAGCCCCAGCATTTT.

This clonotype has just a few counts. The chain combines TRBV29-1 with TRBJ2-1; tentatively, D is TRBD2 (6 bases). Trimming took off 5 bases at V and 9 bases at J, with 17 bases between the two ends. In germline, CDR1 is SQVTM, CDR2 ANQGSEA. There are 13 residues in the CDR3. The CDR3 DNA is TGCAGCGTTTCAAGCGGAGGGCACGGTGAGCAGTTCTTC. Protein: CSVSSGGHGEQFF.

This clonotype came up a few times. The V call is TRBV7-6, the J call TRBJ2-7; 7 nucleotides line up with TRBD2. J lost 6 bases, V lost 1 base, and 6 bases had no gene match. The CDR3 has 14 residues. Germline V CDR1 and CDR2: SGHVS, FNYEAQ. The CDR3, as DNA: TGTGCCAGCAGCTTAGAGCATGGGGGGGGCGAGCAGTACTTC. It codes for CASSLEHGGGEQYF.